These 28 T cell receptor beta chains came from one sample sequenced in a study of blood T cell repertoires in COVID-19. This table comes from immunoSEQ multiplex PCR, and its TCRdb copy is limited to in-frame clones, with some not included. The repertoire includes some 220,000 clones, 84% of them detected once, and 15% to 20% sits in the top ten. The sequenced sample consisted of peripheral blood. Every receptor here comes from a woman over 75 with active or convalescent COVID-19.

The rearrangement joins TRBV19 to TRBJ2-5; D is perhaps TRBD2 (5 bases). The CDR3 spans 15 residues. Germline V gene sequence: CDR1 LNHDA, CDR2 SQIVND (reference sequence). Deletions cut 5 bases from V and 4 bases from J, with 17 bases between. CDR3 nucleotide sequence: TGTGCCAGTAGTTTGTATGGACCCGGAGGAGAGACCCAGTACTTC. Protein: CASSLYGPGGETQYF. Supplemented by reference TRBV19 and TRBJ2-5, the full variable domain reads DGGITQSPKYLFRKEGQNVTLSCEQNLNHDAMYWYRQDPGQGLRLIYYSQIVNDFQKGDIAEGYSVSREKKESFPLTVTSAQKNPTAFYLCASSLYGPGGETQYFGPGTRLLVL.

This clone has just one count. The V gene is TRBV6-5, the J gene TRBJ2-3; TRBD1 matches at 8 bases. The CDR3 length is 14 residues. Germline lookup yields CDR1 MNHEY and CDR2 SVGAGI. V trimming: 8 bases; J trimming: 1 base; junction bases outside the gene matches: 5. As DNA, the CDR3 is TGTGCCAGCGCCGTGACAGGGGGCACAGATACGCAGTATTTT. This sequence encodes CASAVTGGTDTQYF.

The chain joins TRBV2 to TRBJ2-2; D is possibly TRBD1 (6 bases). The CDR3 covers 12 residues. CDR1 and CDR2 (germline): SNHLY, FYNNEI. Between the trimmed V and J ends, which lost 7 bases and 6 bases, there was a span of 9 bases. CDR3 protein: CASKTGPGELFF. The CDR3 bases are TGTGCCAGCAAAACAGGGCCCGGGGAGCTGTTTTTT. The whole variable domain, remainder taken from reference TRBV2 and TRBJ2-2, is EPEVTQTPSHQVTQMGQEVILRCVPISNHLYFYWYRQILGQKVEFLVSFYNNEISEKSEIFDDQFSVERPDGSNFTLKIRSTKLEDSAMYFCASKTGPGELFFGEGSRLTVL.

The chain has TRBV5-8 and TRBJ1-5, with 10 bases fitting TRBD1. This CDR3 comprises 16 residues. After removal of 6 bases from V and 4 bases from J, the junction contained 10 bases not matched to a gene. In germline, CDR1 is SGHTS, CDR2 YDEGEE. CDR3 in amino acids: CASNSWTGGPNQPQHF. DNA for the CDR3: TGTGCCAGCAACTCATGGACAGGGGGACCAAATCAGCCCCAGCATTTT. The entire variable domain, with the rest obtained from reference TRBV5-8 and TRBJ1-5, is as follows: EAGVTQSPTHLIKTRGQQATLRCSPISGHTSVYWYQQALGLGLQFLLWYDEGEERNRGNFPPRFSGRQFPNYSSELNVNALELEDSALYLCASNSWTGGPNQPQHFGDGTRLSIL.

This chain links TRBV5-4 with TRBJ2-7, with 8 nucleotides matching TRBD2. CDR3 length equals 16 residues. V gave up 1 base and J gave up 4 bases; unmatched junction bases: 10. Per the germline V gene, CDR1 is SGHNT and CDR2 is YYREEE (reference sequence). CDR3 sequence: CASSLLGAGGSYEQYF. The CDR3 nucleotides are TGTGCCAGCAGCTTGCTGGGGGCGGGGGGTTCGTACGAGCAGTACTTC. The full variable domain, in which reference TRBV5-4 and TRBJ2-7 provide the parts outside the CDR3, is ETGVTQSPTHLIKTRGQQVTLRCSSQSGHNTVSWYQQALGQGPQFIFQYYREEENGRGNFPPRFSGLQFPNYSSELNVNALELDDSALYLCASSLLGAGGSYEQYFGPGTRLTVT.

CDR3 nucleotide sequence: TGTGCCAGCAGCTTAGTCTACGGGGGGGCAGTGGAGACCCAGTACTTC. This gives the protein CASSLVYGGAVETQYF. J is TRBJ2-5 and V is TRBV11-2, with TRBD2 identical over 8 bases. V was clipped by 1 base and J by 5 bases; unmatched bases: 9. The CDR3 consists of 16 residues. Germline V lookup: CDR1 SGHAT, CDR2 FQNNGV.

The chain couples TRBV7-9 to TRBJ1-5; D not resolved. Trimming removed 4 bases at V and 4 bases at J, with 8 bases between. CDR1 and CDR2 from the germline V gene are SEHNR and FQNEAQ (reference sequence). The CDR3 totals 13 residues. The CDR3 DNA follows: TGTGCCAGCAGCTACGAGGGAAATCAGCCCCAGCATTTT. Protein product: CASSYEGNQPQHF.

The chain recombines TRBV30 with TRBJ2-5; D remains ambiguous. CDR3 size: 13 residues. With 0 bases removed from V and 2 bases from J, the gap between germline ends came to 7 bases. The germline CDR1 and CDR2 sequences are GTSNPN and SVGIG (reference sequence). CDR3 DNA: TGTGCCTGGAGTGTGGGCAGTCAAGAGACCCAGTACTTC. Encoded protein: CAWSVGSQETQYF.

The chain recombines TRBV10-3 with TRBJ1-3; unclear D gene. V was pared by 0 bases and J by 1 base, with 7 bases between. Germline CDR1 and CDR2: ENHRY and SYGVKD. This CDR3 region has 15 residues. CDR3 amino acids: CAISESGQSGNTIYF. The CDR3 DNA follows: TGTGCCATCAGTGAGTCTGGGCAATCTGGAAACACCATATATTTT.

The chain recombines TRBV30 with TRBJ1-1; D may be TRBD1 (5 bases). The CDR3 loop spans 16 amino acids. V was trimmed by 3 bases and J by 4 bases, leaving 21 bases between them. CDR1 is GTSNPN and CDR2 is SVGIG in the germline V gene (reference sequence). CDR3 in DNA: TGTGCCTGGAGCCCCCTCCTCAGCCCCAGGGTCACTGAAGCTTTCTTT. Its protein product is CAWSPLLSPRVTEAFF.

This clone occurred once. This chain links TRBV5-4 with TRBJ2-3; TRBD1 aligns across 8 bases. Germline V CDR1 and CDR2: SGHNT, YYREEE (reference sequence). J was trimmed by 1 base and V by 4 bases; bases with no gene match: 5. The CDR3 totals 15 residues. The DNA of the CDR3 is TGTGCCAGCAGCCCACCGGGACAGGGCACAGATACGCAGTATTTT. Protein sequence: CASSPPGQGTDTQYF.

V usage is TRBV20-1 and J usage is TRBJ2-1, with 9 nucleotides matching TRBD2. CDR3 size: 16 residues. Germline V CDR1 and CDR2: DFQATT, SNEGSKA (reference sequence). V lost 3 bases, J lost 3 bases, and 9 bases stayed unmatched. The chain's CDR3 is CSASSRGGAIYNEQFF. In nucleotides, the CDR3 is TGCAGTGCTAGTAGTCGCGGGGGGGCGATCTACAATGAGCAGTTCTTC.

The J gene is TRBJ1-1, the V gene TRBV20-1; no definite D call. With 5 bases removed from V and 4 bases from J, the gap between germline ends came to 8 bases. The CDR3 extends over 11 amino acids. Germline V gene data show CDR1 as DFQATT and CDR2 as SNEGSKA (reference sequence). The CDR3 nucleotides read TGCAGTGCTGGACGGGGCACTGAAGCTTTCTTT. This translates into CSAGRGTEAFF.

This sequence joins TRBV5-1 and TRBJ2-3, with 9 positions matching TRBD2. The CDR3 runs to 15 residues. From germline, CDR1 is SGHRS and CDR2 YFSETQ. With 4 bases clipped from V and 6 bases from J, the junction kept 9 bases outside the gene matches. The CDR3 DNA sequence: TGCGCCAGCAGCGTTAGCGGGAGTACAGGGGATACGCAGTATTTT. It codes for CASSVSGSTGDTQYF.

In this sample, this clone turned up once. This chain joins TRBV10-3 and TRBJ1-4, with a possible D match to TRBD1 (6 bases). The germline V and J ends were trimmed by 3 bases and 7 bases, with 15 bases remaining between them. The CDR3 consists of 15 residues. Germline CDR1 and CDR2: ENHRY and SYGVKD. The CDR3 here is CAISEYRGAGEKLFF. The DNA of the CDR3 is TGTGCCATCAGTGAATATCGGGGGGCAGGTGAAAAACTGTTTTTT.

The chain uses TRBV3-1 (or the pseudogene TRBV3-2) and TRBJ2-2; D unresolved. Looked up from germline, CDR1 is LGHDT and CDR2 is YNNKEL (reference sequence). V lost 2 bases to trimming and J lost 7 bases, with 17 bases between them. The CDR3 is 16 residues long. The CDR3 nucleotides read TGTGCCAGCAGCCAAACAGCTTTCGGTGTCGGCGGGGAGCTGTTTTTT. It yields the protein CASSQTAFGVGGELFF.

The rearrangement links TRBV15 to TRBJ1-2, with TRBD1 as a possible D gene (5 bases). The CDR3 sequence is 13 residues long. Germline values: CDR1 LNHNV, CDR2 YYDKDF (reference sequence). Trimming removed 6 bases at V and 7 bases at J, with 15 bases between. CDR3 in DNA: TGTGCCACCAGTTGGGGGGACGCTGCTGGCTACACCTTC. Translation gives CATSWGDAAGYTF.

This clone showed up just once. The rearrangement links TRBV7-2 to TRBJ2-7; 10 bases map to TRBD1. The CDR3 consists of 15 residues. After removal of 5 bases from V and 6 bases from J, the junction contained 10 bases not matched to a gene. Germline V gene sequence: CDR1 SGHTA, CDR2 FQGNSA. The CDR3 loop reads CASSGVGTGASEQYF. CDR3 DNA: TGTGCCAGCAGCGGGGTTGGGACAGGGGCCAGCGAGCAGTACTTC.

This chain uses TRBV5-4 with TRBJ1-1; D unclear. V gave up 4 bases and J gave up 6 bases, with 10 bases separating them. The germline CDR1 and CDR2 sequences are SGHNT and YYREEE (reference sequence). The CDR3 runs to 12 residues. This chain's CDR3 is CASSPEGSEAFF. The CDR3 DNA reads TGTGCCAGCAGCCCGGAGGGTTCTGAAGCTTTCTTT. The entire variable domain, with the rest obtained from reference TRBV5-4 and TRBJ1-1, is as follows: ETGVTQSPTHLIKTRGQQVTLRCSSQSGHNTVSWYQQALGQGPQFIFQYYREEENGRGNFPPRFSGLQFPNYSSELNVNALELDDSALYLCASSPEGSEAFFGQGTRLTVV.

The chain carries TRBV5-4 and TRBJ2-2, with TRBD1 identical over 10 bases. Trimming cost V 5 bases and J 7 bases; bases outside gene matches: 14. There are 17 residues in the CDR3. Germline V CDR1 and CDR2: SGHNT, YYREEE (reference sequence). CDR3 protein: CASSSARDRGFGGELFF. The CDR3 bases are TGTGCCAGCAGTTCAGCCCGGGACAGGGGTTTTGGCGGGGAGCTGTTTTTT.

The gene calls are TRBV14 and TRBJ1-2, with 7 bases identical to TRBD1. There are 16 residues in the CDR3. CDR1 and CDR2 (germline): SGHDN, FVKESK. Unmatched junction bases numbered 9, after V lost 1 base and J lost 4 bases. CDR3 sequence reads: CASSQVSPGQSYGYTF. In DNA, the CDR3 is TGTGCCAGCAGCCAAGTGAGTCCGGGACAGAGCTATGGCTACACCTTC.

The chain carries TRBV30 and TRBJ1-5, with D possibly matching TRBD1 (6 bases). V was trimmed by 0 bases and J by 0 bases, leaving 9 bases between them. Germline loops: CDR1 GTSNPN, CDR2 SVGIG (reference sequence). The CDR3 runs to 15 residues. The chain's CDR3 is CAWSVGDNSNQPQHF. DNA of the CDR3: TGTGCCTGGAGTGTAGGGGACAATAGCAATCAGCCCCAGCATTTT.

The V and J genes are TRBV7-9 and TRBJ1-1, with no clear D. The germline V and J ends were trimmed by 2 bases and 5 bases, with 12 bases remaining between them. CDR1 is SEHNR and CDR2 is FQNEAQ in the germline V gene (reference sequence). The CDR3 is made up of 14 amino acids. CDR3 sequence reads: CASSLRLVKTEAFF. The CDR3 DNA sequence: TGTGCCAGCAGCTTAAGACTGGTTAAAACTGAAGCTTTCTTT.

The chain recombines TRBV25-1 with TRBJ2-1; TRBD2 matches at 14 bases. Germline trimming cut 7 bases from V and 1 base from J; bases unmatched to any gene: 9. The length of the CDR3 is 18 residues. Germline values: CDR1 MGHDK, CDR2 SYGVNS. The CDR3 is CASTEGTSGSGSYNEQFF. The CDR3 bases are TGTGCCAGCACCGAGGGGACTAGCGGGAGTGGGTCCTACAATGAGCAGTTCTTC.

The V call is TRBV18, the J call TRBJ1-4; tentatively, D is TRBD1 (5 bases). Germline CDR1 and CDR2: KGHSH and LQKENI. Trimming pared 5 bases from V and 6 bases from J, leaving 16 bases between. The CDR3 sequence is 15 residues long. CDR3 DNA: TGTGCCAGCTCAATCCGACAGCCCAGAGATGAAAAACTGTTTTTT. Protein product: CASSIRQPRDEKLFF.

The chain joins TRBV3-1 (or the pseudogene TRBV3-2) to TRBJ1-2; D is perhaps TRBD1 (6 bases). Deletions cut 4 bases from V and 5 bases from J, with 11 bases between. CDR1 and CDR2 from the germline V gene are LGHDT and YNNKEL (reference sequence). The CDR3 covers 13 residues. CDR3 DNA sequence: TGTGCCAGCAGCCCTCTGGGGGCGTATGGCTACACCTTC. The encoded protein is CASSPLGAYGYTF.

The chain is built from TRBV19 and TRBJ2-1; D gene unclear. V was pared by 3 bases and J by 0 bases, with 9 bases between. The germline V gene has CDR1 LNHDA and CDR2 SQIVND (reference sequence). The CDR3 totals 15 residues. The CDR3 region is CASSMPLSSYNEQFF. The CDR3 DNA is TGTGCCAGTAGTATGCCTTTGAGCTCCTACAATGAGCAGTTCTTC.

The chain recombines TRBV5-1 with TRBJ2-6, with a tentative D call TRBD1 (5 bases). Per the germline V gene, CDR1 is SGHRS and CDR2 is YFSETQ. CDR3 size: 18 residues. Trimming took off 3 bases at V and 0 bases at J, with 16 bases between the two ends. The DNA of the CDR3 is TGCGCCAGCAGCTCTGGACACCTTTATAGCTCTGGGGCCAACGTCCTGACTTTC. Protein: CASSSGHLYSSGANVLTF. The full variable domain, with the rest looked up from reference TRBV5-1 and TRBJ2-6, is KAGVTQTPRYLIKTRGQQVTLSCSPISGHRSVSWYQQTPGQGLQFLFEYFSETQRNKGNFPGRFSGRQFSNSRSEMNVSTLELGDSALYLCASSSGHLYSSGANVLTFGAGSRLTVL.